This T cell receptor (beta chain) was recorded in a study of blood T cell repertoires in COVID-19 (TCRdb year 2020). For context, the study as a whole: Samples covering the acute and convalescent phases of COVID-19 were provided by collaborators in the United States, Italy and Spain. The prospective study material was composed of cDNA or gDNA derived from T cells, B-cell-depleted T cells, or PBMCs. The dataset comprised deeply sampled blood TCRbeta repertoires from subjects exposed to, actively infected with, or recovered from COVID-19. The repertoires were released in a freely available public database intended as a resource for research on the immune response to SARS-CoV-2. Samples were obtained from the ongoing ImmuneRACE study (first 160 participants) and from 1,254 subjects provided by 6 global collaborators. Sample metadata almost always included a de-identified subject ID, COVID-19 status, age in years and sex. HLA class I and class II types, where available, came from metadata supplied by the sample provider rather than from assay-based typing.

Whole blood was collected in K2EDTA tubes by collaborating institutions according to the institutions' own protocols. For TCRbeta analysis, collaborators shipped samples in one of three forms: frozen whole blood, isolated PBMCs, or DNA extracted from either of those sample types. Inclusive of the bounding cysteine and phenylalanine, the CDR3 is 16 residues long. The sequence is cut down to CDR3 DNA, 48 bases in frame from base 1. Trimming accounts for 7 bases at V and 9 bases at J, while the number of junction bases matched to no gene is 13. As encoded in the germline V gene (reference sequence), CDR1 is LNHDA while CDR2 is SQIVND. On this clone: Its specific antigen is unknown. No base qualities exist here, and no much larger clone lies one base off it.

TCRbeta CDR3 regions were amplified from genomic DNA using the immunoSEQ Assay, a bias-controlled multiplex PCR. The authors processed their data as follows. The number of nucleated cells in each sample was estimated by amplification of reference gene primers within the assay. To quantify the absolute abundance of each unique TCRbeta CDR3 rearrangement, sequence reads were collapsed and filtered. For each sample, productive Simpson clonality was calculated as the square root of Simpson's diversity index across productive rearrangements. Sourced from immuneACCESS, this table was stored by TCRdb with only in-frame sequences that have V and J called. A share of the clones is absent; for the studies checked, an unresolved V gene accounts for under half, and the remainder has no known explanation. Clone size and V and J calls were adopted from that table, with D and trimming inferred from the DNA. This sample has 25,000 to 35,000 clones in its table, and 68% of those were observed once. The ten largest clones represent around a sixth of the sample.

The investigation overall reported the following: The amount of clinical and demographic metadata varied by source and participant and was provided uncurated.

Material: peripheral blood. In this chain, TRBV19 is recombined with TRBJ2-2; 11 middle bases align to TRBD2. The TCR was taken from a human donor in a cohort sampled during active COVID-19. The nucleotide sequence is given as TGTGCCAGTACCCCTGAGGATAGCGGGGGGGCATGGGAGCTGTTTTTT. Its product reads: CASTPEDSGGAWELFF.